The 9 T cell receptor beta chains below all came from one sample that was sequenced in a study of blood T cells in healthy people across ages. With a J-beta primer mix and a sample-barcoded 5' primer, a second PCR ran about 7 to 12 cycles. Each CDR3 protein gets one entry after TCRdb re-called the 5' RACE reads with MiXCR. The table includes just over 800,000 distinct CDR3 sequences, about 59% detected once. The specimen was blood. These receptors were collected from a man aged 30 to 39 in good health.

On this clonotype: At one end the junction does not follow the germline gene, possibly because of a read error. This rearrangement joins TRBV7-2 to TRBJ2-1; D remains unclear. The germline V gene encodes CDR1 SGHTA and CDR2 FQGNSA. This CDR3 has 15 residues. The CDR3: CASSWTVSSCNEQFF. For the CDR3, the DNA is TGTGCTAGCAGCTGGACGGTCAGCTCCTGCAATGAGCAGTTCTTC.

This clonotype was recorded at least ten times. The V call is TRBV7-2, the J call TRBJ1-5, with 9 positions matching TRBD1. The V segment lost 5 bases and the J segment 1 base; nucleotides outside the gene matches: 3. The V gene's germline CDR1 is SGHTA and CDR2 FQGNSA. This CDR3 is built from 15 residues. This CDR3 is CASSPTGGSNQPQHF. DNA of the CDR3: TGTGCCAGCAGCCCGACAGGGGGAAGCAATCAGCCCCAGCATTTT.

This rearrangement joins TRBV28 to TRBJ2-1, with 10 positions matching TRBD2. Looked up from germline, CDR1 is MDHEN and CDR2 is SYDVKM. The CDR3 consists of 18 residues. Trimming removed 4 bases from V and 2 bases from J; junction bases left unmatched: 11. CDR3 nucleotide sequence: TGTGCCAGCAGTTCCTCAAGCGGGGGGGCCTTCGCCTACAATGAGCAGTTCTTC. This gives the protein CASSSSSGGAFAYNEQFF. Full variable domain (remainder filled in from reference TRBV28 and TRBJ2-1): DVKVTQSSRYLVKRTGEKVFLECVQDMDHENMFWYRQDPGLGLRLIYFSYDVKMKEKGDIPEGYSVSREKKERFSLILESASTNQTSMYLCASSSSSGGAFAYNEQFFGPGTRLTVL.

This clonotype was observed a few times. This chain connects TRBV15 to TRBJ2-7; maybe TRBD2 (5 bases). The germline gives CDR1 LNHNV, CDR2 YYDKDF (reference sequence). The ends were cut back, 0 bases at V and 3 bases at J, with 15 bases in the middle. The CDR3 covers 16 residues. In DNA, the CDR3 is TGTGCCACCAGCAGAGATAGGGAGAAGGACGTCTACGAGCAGTACTTC. Protein: CATSRDREKDVYEQYF. Combining the CDR3 with reference TRBV15 and TRBJ2-7 gives the whole variable domain DAMVIQNPRYQVTQFGKPVTLSCSQTLNHNVMYWYQQKSSQAPKLLFHYYDKDFNNEADTPDNFQSRRPNTSFCFLDIRSPGLGDTAMYLCATSRDREKDVYEQYFGPGTRLTVT.

The chain carries TRBV21-1 and TRBJ2-7. TRBV21-1 is labeled a pseudogene. The CDR3 is made up of 8 amino acids. The DNA for the CDR3 is TGTGCCAGCAGCAAATCGTACTTC. It specifies CASSKSYF.

The V call is TRBV21-1, the J call TRBJ1-6. TRBV21-1 is given as a pseudogene. This CDR3 region has 17 residues. The CDR3: CASSPRPGTKYNSPLHF. CDR3 DNA: TGTGCCAGCAGCCCTAGACCCGGGACAAAATATAATTCACCCCTCCACTTT.

The rearrangement links TRBV2 to TRBJ1-2, with a possible D match to TRBD1 (5 bases). Germline loops: CDR1 SNHLY, CDR2 FYNNEI. Trimming removed 6 bases from V and 6 bases from J, with 14 bases in between. The CDR3 consists of 13 residues. For the CDR3, the DNA is TGTGCCAGCAGGGGACTCGCACATGATGGCTACACCTTC. This gives the protein CASRGLAHDGYTF.

The chain has TRBV5-1 and TRBJ2-1; maybe TRBD1 (5 bases). V shed 0 bases and J shed 5 bases, with 18 bases lying between them. Germline V CDR1 and CDR2: SGHRS, YFSETQ. The CDR3 is 17 residues long. In nucleotides, the CDR3 is TGCGCCAGCAGCTTGGCCGAGGCAGGGTTTAGGCACAATGAGCAGTTCTTC. It codes for CASSLAEAGFRHNEQFF. The full variable domain, in which reference TRBV5-1 and TRBJ2-1 provide the parts outside the CDR3, is KAGVTQTPRYLIKTRGQQVTLSCSPISGHRSVSWYQQTPGQGLQFLFEYFSETQRNKGNFPGRFSGRQFSNSRSEMNVSTLELGDSALYLCASSLAEAGFRHNEQFFGPGTRLTVL.

V is TRBV7-8 and J is TRBJ2-1; TRBD2 might be the D (5 bases). Germline V gives CDR1 SGHVS, CDR2 FQNEAQ. V lost 2 bases to trimming and J lost 7 bases, with 9 bases between them. The CDR3 sequence is 13 residues long. The CDR3 DNA sequence: TGTGCCAGCAGCTTAAGGCCGGGGAATGAGCAGTTCTTC. Translated, it gives CASSLRPGNEQFF.